This T cell receptor (beta chain) emerged from a study of blood T cell repertoires in COVID-19. Study context: The United States, Italy and Spain were the sources of the acute and convalescent COVID-19 samples. Sources were T cells, B-cell-depleted T cells, or PBMCs; the material itself was cDNA or gDNA.

Trimming took 4 bases from V and 0 from J, leaving 19 bases between them. The CDR3 is 17 amino acids. Germline V CDR1 and CDR2: SGDLS, YYNGEE. This clone has just a few counts. The Seattle patients joined while their infection was active and were tracked longitudinally afterward. TCRdb keeps only in-frame clones here, not all; method: immunoSEQ multiplex PCR. The table has a few hundred thousand clones, roughly 88% seen once. The TCR sequence derives from a human donor with COVID-19, enrolled during active disease. The donor label of this sample is uncertain. Sequenced material: peripheral blood. The chain recombines TRBV9 with TRBJ1-2; D unresolved. The CDR3 sequence is CASSSRPDGRANYGYTF. Here the CDR3 DNA reads TGTGCCAGCAGCTCCCGCCCCGACGGTCGGGCTAACTATGGCTACACCTTC.